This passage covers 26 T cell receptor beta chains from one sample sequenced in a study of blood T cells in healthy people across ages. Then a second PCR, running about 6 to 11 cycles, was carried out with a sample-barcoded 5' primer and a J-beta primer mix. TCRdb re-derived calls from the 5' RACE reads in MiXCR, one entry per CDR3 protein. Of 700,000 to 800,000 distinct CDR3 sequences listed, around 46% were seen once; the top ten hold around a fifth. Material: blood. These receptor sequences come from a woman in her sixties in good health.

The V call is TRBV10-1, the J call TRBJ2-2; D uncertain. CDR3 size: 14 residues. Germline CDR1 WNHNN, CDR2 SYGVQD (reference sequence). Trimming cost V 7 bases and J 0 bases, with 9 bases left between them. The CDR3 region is CASKINSNTGELFF. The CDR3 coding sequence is TGCGCCAGCAAAATCAACTCGAACACCGGGGAGCTGTTTTTT.

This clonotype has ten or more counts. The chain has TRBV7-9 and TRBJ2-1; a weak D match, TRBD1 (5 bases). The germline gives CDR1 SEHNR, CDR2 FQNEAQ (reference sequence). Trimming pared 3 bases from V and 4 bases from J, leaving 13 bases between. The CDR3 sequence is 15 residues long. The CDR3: CASSLGQANYNEQFF. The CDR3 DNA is TGTGCCAGCAGCTTGGGGCAAGCAAATTACAATGAGCAGTTCTTC.

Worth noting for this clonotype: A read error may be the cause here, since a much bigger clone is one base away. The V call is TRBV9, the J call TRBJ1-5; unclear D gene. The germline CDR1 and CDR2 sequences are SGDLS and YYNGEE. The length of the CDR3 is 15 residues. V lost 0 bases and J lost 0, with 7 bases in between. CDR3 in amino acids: CASSVGGNSNQPQHF. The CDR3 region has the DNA TGTGCCAGCAGCGTAGGAGGGAATAGCAATCAGCCCCAGCATTTT.

CDR3 DNA sequence: TGCAGTGCTATAGCGGGAGGGCCCCCAGATACGCAGTATTTT. Translating gives CSAIAGGPPDTQYF. V and J are TRBV20-1 and TRBJ2-3; 11 bases fit TRBD2. V lost 4 bases, J lost 4 bases, and 4 bases stayed unmatched. Per the germline V gene, CDR1 is DFQATT and CDR2 is SNEGSKA (reference sequence). The CDR3 totals 14 residues.

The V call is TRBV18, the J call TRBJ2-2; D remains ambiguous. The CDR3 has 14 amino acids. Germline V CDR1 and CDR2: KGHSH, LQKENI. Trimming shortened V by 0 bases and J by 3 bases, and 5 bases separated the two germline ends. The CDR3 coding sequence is TGTGCCAGCTCACCACCCACAGACACCGGGGAGCTGTTTTTT. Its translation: CASSPPTDTGELFF.

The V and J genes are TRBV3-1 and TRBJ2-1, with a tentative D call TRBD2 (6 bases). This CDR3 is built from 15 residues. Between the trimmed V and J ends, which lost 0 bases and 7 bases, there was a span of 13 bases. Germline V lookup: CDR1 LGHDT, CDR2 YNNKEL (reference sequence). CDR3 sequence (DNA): TGTGCCAGCAGCCAAGATAACGGCGGGGAAAATGAGCAGTTCTTC. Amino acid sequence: CASSQDNGGENEQFF.

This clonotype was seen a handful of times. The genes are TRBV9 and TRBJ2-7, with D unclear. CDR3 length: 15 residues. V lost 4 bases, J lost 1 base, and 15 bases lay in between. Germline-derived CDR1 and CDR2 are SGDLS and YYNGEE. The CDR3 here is CASSTHHDGSYEQYF. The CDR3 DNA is TGTGCCAGCAGCACACACCATGACGGGTCCTACGAGCAGTACTTC.

The CDR3 loop reads CASSVLDRDSPLHF. For the CDR3, the DNA is TGTGCCAGCAGCGTACTGGACCGCGATTCACCCCTCCACTTT. V is TRBV9 and J is TRBJ1-6; D is unclear. The CDR3 is 14 amino acids. Between the trimmed V and J ends, which lost 1 base and 8 bases, there was a span of 10 bases. Germline V CDR1 and CDR2: SGDLS, YYNGEE.

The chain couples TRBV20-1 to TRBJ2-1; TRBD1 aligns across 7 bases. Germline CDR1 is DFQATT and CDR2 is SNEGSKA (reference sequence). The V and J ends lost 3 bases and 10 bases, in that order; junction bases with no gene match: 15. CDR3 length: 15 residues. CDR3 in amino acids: CSASSTGQSPYEQFF. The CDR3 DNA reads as TGCAGTGCTAGTTCCACGGGACAGAGCCCCTACGAGCAGTTCTTC.

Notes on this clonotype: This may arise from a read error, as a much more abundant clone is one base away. The CDR3 DNA follows: TGCGGCTCCGTGACTAGCGGGAGTAGGAATGAGCAGTTCTTC. Its protein product is CGSVTSGSRNEQFF. This chain uses TRBV29-1 with TRBJ2-1; 12 nucleotides align to TRBD2. CDR1 is SQVTM, CDR2 ANQGSEA, per germline. This CDR3 spans 14 amino acids.

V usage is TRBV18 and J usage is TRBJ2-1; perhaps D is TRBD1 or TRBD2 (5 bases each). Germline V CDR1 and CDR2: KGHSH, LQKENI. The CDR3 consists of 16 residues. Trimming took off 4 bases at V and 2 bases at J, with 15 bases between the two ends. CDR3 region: CASSLGTPTTYNEQFF. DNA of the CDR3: TGTGCCAGCTCACTGGGGACCCCGACAACCTACAATGAGCAGTTCTTC.

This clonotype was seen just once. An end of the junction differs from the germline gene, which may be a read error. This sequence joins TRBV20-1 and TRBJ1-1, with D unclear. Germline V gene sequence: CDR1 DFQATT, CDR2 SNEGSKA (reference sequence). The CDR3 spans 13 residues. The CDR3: CSTLTSPNTGAFF. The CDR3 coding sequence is TGCAGTACATTGACGAGCCCGAACACTGGAGCTTTCTTT.

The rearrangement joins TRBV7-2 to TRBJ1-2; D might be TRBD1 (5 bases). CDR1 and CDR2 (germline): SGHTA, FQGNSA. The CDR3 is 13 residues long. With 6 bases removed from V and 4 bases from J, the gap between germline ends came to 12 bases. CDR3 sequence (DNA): TGTGCCAGCAGTCCTCCGGGGCTCTATGGCTACACCTTC. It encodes CASSPPGLYGYTF. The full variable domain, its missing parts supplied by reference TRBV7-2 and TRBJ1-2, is GAGVSQSPSNKVTEKGKDVELRCDPISGHTALYWYRQSLGQGLEFLIYFQGNSAPDKSGLPSDRFSAERTGGSVSTLTIQRTQQEDSAVYLCASSPPGLYGYTFGSGTRLTVV.

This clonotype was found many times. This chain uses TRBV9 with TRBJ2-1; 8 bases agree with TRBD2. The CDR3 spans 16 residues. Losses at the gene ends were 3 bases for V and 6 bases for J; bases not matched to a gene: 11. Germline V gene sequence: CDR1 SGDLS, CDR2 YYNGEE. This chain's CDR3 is CASSALLAAVRNEQFF. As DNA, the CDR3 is TGTGCCAGCAGCGCCCTACTAGCGGCCGTCCGCAATGAGCAGTTCTTC.

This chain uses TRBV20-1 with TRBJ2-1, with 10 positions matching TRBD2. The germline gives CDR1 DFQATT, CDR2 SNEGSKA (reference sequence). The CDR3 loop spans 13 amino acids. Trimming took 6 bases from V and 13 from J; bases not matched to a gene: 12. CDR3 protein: CSALSGGKETQFF. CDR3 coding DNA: TGCAGTGCCCTTAGCGGGGGGAAGGAGACCCAGTTCTTC.

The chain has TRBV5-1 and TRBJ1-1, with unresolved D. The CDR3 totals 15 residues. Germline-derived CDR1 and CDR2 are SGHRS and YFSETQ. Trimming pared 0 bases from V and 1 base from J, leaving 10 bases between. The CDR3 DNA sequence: TGCGCCAGCAGCTTGGTAGCGGCAGGGAACACTGAAGCTTTCTTT. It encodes CASSLVAAGNTEAFF.

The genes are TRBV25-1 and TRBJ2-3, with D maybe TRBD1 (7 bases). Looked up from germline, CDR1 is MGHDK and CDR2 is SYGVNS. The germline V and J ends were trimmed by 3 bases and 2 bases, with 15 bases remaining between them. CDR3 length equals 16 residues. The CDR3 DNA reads TGTGCCAGCAGTGACCCCCCAGGGGGGCCCACAGATACGCAGTATTTT. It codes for CASSDPPGGPTDTQYF.

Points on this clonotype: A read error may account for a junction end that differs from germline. The CDR3 reads CASRTRNENLFF. The CDR3 DNA follows: TGTGCCAGCCGGACTCGTAATGAAAATCTGTTTTTT. The rearrangement joins TRBV6-5 to TRBJ1-4, with D uncertain. The CDR3 has 12 amino acids. Germline V gene data show CDR1 as MNHEY and CDR2 as SVGAGI.

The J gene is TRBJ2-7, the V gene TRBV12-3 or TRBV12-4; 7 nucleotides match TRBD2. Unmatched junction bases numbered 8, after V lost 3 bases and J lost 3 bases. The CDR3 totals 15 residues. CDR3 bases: TGTGCCAGCAGTTTGGGAGGGGACGGACACTACGAGCAGTACTTC. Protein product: CASSLGGDGHYEQYF.

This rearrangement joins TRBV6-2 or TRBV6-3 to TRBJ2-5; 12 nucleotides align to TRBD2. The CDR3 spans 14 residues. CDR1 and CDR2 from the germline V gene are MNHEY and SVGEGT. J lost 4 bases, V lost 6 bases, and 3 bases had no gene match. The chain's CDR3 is CASRLGLAGETQYF. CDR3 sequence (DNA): TGTGCCAGCAGACTGGGACTAGCGGGAGAGACCCAGTACTTC.

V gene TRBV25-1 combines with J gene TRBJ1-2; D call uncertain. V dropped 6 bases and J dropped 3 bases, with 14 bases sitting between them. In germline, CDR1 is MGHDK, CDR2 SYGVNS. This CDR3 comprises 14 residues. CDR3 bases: TGTGCCAGCAGCAGCAGGCTTCTCGACTATGGCTACACCTTC. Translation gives CASSSRLLDYGYTF.

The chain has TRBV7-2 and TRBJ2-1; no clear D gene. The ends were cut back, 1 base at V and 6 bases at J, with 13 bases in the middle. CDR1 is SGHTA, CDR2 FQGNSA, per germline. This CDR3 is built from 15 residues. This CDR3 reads CASSLELAFSNEQFF. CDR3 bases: TGTGCCAGCAGCTTAGAGTTGGCATTTAGCAATGAGCAGTTCTTC.

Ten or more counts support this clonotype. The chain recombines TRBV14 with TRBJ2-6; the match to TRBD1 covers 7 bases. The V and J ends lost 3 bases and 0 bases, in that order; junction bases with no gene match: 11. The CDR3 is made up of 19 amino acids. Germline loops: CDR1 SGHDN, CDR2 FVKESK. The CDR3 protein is CASSHPTGPKFSGANVLTF. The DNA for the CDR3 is TGTGCCAGCAGCCACCCGACAGGGCCTAAATTCTCTGGGGCCAACGTCCTGACTTTC. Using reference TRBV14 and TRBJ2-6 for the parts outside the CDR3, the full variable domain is EAGVTQFPSHSVIEKGQTVTLRCDPISGHDNLYWYRRVMGKEIKFLLHFVKESKQDESGMPNNRFLAERTGGTYSTLKVQPAELEDSGVYFCASSHPTGPKFSGANVLTFGAGSRLTVL.

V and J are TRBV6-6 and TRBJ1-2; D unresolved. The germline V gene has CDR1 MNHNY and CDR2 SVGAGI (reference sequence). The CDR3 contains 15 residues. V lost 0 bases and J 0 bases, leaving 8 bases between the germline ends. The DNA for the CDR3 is TGTGCCAGCAGTTACTCGAACACAGCTAACTATGGCTACACCTTC. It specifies CASSYSNTANYGYTF.

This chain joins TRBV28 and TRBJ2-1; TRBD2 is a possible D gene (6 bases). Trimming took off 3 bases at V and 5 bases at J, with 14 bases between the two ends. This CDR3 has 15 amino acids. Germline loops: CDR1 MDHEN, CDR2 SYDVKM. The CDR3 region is CASSFGGGMNNEQFF. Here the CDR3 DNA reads TGTGCCAGCAGTTTTGGTGGAGGGATGAACAATGAGCAGTTCTTC.

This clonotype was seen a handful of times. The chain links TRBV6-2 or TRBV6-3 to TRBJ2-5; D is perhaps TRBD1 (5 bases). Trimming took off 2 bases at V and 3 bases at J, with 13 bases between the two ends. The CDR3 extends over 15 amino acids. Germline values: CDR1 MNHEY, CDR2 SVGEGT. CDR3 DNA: TGTGCCAGCAGTTACGGCCAGGGCTTCGAAGAGACCCAGTACTTC. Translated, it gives CASSYGQGFEETQYF.